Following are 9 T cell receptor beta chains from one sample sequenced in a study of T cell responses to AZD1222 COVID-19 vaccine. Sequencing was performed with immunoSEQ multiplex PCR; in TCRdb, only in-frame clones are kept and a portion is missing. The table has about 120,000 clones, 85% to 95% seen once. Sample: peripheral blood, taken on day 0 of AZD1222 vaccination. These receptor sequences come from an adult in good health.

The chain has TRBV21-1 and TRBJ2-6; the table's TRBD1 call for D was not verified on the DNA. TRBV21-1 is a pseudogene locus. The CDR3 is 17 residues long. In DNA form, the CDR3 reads TGTGCCACCCAGCGCCCGGGACAGCCTTATCGGGCCAACGTCCTGACTTTC. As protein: CATQRPGQPYRANVLTF.

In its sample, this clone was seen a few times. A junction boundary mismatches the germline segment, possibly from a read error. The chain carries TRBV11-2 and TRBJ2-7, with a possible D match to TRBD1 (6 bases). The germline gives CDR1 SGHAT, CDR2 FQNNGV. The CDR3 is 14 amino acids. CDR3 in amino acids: CASSLDRTSYEQYF. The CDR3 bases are TGTGCCAGCAGTTTAGACAGGACCTCCTACGAGCAGTACTTC.

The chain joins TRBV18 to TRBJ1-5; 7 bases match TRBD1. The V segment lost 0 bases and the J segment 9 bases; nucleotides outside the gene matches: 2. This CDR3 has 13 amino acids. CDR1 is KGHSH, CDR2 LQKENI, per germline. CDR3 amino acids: CASSPPGQMPQHF. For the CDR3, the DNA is TGTGCCAGCTCACCACCGGGACAGATGCCCCAGCATTTT.

CDR3 sequence (DNA): TGTGCCAGCAGCTTCCCCGGGACAGGCTCCTACGAGCAGTACTTC. Residues: CASSFPGTGSYEQYF. The chain employs TRBV5-4 and TRBJ2-7; TRBD1 aligns across 8 bases. This CDR3 is built from 15 residues. The germline CDR1 and CDR2 sequences are SGHNT and YYREEE (reference sequence). Unmatched junction bases numbered 4, after V lost 2 bases and J lost 0 bases.

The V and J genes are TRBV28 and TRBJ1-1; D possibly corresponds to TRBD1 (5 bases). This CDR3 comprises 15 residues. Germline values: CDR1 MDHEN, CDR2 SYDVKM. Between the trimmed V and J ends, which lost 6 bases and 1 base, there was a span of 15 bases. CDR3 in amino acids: CASRPVDRENTEAFF. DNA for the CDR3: TGTGCCAGCAGACCAGTTGACAGAGAGAACACTGAAGCTTTCTTT.

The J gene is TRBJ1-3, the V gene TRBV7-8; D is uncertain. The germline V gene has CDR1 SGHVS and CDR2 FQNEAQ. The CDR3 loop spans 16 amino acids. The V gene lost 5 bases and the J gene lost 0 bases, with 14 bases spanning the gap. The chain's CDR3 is CASSVLTSLSGNTIYF. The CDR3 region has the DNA TGTGCCAGCAGCGTACTGACGTCTCTCTCTGGAAACACCATATATTTT.

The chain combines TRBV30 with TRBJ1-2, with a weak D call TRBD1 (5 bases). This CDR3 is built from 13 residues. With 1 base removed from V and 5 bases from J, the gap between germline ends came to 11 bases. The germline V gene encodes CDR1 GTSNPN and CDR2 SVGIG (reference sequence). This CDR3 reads CAWSDGGVYGYTF. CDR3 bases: TGTGCCTGGAGTGATGGGGGGGTATATGGCTACACCTTC. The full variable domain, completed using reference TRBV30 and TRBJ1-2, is SQTIHQWPATLVQPVGSPLSLECTVEGTSNPNLYWYRQAAGRGLQLLFYSVGIGQISSEVPQNLSASRPQDRQFILSSKKLLLSDSGFYLCAWSDGGVYGYTFGSGTRLTVV.

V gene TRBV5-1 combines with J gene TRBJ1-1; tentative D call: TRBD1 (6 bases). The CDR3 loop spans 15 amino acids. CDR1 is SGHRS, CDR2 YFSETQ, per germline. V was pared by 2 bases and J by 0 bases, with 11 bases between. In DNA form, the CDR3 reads TGCGCCAGCAGCTTCGAATGGACAGTGAACACTGAAGCTTTCTTT. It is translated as CASSFEWTVNTEAFF.

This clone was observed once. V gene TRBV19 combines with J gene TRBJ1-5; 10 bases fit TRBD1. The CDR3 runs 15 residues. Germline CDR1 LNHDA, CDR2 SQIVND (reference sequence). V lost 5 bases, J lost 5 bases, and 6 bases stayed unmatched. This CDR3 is CASSPMGQGHQPQHF. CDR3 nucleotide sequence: TGTGCCAGTAGTCCTATGGGACAGGGGCATCAGCCCCAGCATTTT. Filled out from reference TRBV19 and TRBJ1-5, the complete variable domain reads DGGITQSPKYLFRKEGQNVTLSCEQNLNHDAMYWYRQDPGQGLRLIYYSQIVNDFQKGDIAEGYSVSREKKESFPLTVTSAQKNPTAFYLCASSPMGQGHQPQHFGDGTRLSIL.